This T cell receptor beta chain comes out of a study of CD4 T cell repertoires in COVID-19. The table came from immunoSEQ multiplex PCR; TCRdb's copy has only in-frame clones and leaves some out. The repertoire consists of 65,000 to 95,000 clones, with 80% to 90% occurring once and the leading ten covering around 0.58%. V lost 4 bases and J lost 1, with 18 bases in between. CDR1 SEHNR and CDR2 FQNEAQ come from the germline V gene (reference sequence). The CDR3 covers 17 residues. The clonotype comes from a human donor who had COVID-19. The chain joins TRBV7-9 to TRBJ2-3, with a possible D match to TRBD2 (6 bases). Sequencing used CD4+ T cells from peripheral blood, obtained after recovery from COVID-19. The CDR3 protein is CASSSRWGGVGTDTQYF. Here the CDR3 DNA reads TGTGCCAGCAGCTCGCGGTGGGGCGGGGTCGGCACAGATACGCAGTATTTT.